The rows below give T cell receptor beta chains drawn from one sample of a study of blood T cell repertoires in COVID-19. TCRdb's copy holds only in-frame clones and misses some; the assay was immunoSEQ multiplex PCR. Here the sample spans roughly 500,000 clones, roughly nine tenths being singletons. The specimen was peripheral blood. All receptors derive from a man aged 18-30 years with COVID-19, enrolled during active disease. Each CDR3 is given with its conserved first and last residue. The order of the fields is clone size, D gene, V gene, J gene, CDR3 DNA, CDR3 protein. A D gene is named only where the DNA matches it firmly. For some rows the clone size is stated as once, few or many, or as a class when expanded; others skip it.

>.|.|TRBV7-9|TRBJ1-1
TGTGCCAGCAGCTTGGGACAATACACTGAAGCTTTCTTT
CASSLGQYTEAFF
>.|TRBD2|TRBV9|TRBJ2-1
TGTGCCAGCAGCGCCTATAGCGGGGGTGGCAATGAGCAGTTCTTC
CASSAYSGGGNEQFF
>once|.|TRBV6-6|TRBJ1-6
TGTGCCAGCAGTTACTCACAGACGATCAATTCACCCCTCCACTTT
CASSYSQTINSPLHF
>.|.|TRBV6-6|TRBJ2-1
TGTGCCAGCAGTTATGCCATGAGGGATGAGCAGTTCTTC
CASSYAMRDEQFF
>.|.|TRBV5-1|TRBJ2-5
TGCGCCAGCAGCTCCAGCGGGGAGACCCAGTACTTC
CASSSSGETQYF
>.|TRBD1|TRBV9|TRBJ2-5
TGTGCCAGCAGCGTAGGGGCAGGGGGACAAGGAGAGACCCAGTACTTC
CASSVGAGGQGETQYF
>.|TRBD1|TRBV4-1|TRBJ2-4
TGCGCCAGCAGCCAGGGCGCACAGGGGATAGCCAAAAACATTCAGTACTTC
CASSQGAQGIAKNIQYF
>.|.|TRBV24-1|TRBJ2-3
TGTGCCACCAGTGATCTCTCAAGGGGCGGTGGAGATACGCAGTATTTT
CATSDLSRGGGDTQYF
>once|TRBD2|TRBV7-2|TRBJ2-1
TGTGCCAGCAGCTTTGCGGGGGTCTCCTACAATGAGCAGTTCTTC
CASSFAGVSYNEQFF
>few|.|TRBV19|TRBJ1-2
TGTGCCAGTAGTATAGCCGACTATGGCTACACCTTC
CASSIADYGYTF
>.|.|TRBV6-5|TRBJ2-6
TGTGCCAGCAGTCGAGGGGGCTCTGGGGCCAACGTCCTGACTTTC
CASSRGGSGANVLTF
>.|.|TRBV19|TRBJ2-4
TGTGCCAGTAGTACGGGGTTGGGTCGAGCCAAAAACATTCAGTACTTC
CASSTGLGRAKNIQYF
>.|.|TRBV18|TRBJ2-7
TGTGCCAGCTCACCAACTTTCTTTGAGCAGTACTTC
CASSPTFFEQYF
>.|.|TRBV29-1|TRBJ2-3
TGCAGCGTTGCCCCCAGCAGGGCAGATACGCAGTATTTT
CSVAPSRADTQYF
>.|TRBD1|TRBV2|TRBJ2-2
TGTGCCAGCAGTGAAAGGGGGCCTGTCACCGGGGAGCTGTTTTTT
CASSERGPVTGELFF
>.|.|TRBV30|TRBJ2-1
TGTGCCTGGAAAAGGGGCACGAGCTCCTACAATGAGCAGTTCTTC
CAWKRGTSSYNEQFF
>.|TRBD1|TRBV5-1|TRBJ2-7
TGCGCCAGCAGTCCCGGGACAGGGAGGACCAGTTACGAGCAGTACTTC
CASSPGTGRTSYEQYF
>.|.|TRBV7-8|TRBJ2-7
TGTGCCAGCAGCTTAGGAGGGAATGGGTGGTCCTACGAGCAGTACTTC
CASSLGGNGWSYEQYF
>.|TRBD1|TRBV5-1|TRBJ2-7
TGCGCCAGCAGCGTAGGGTCGTTCCGGACAGGGCTTCGGGAGCAGTACTTC
CASSVGSFRTGLREQYF
>.|.|TRBV18|TRBJ1-2
TGTGCCAGCTCAGCCCAGGGGAGGGACTATGGCTACACCTTC
CASSAQGRDYGYTF
>.|.|TRBV2|TRBJ1-4
TGTGCCAGCAGCGTAGACAAGAACCATGAAAAACTGTTTTTT
CASSVDKNHEKLFF
>.|.|TRBV7-8|TRBJ1-2
TGTGCCAGCAGCCCGGGGAATGGCTACACCTTC
CASSPGNGYTF
>once|.|TRBV19|TRBJ1-1
TGTGCCAGTAGTTCAAGGGGGGGCGCGAACACTGAAGCTTTCTTT
CASSSRGGANTEAFF
>.|.|TRBV10-2|TRBJ2-1
TGCGCCAGCAGTGACCCAGGGGCGAGCTCCTACAATGAGCAGTTCTTC
CASSDPGASSYNEQFF
>.|TRBD1|TRBV25-1|TRBJ1-3
TGTGCCAGCAGTGTGACAGGGGTAGGAAACACCATATATTTT
CASSVTGVGNTIYF
>.|.|TRBV7-2|TRBJ2-5
TGTGCCAGCAGCTTAGGCGGGGTTCGGTCCCAGTACTTC
CASSLGGVRSQYF
>.|.|TRBV5-1|TRBJ1-5
TGCGCCAGCAGCTTTTCGGACAGCCGGAATCAGCCCCAGCATTTT
CASSFSDSRNQPQHF
>.|.|TRBV25-1|TRBJ1-1
TGTGCCAGCAGTGAATCGGGGGAAGTAGAAGCTTTCTTT
CASSESGEVEAFF
>.|.|TRBV7-9|TRBJ1-1
TGTGCCAGCATCGAAGGGGGCACTGAAGCTTTCTTT
CASIEGGTEAFF
>.|TRBD2|TRBV15|TRBJ2-1
TGTGCCACCAGCGGCGGGAGGGTCCCGTGGAATGAGCAGTTCTTC
CATSGGRVPWNEQFF
>.|TRBD1|TRBV7-9|TRBJ2-7
TGTGCCAGCAGCTTAGGCTCTAGGGGGCGATACGAGCAGTACTTC
CASSLGSRGRYEQYF
>.|.|TRBV30|TRBJ1-1
TGTGCCTGGAGTGAAATCGACAGAACGAACACTGAAGCTTTCTTT
CAWSEIDRTNTEAFF
>.|.|TRBV30|TRBJ2-2
TGTGCCTGGAGTGTACAGACCACCGGGGAGCTGTTTTTT
CAWSVQTTGELFF
>.|.|TRBV19|TRBJ1-4
TGTGCCAGTACTCGGACTAATGAAAAACTGTTTTTT
CASTRTNEKLFF
>.|TRBD2|TRBV2|TRBJ2-3
TGTGCCAGCAGTTGGACTAGCGGGAGTACAGATACGCAGTATTTT
CASSWTSGSTDTQYF
>.|TRBD1|TRBV6-5|TRBJ2-1
TGTGCCAGCAGTTACACCGGGACAGGGAATTTGGAGCAATTCTTC
CASSYTGTGNLEQFF
>.|TRBD1|TRBV6-5|TRBJ2-2
TGTGCCAGCACCTTTGACAGGGGGGGGACCGGGGAGCTGTTTTTT
CASTFDRGGTGELFF
>.|.|TRBV7-9|TRBJ1-2
TGTGCCAGCAGCTCCCTACTTTTAACCTCCTATGGCTACACCTTC
CASSSLLLTSYGYTF
>.|TRBD2|TRBV5-8|TRBJ2-2
TGTGCCAGCAGCCGTCCCAGCGGGGGGGCCTCAGGGGAGCTGTTTTTT
CASSRPSGGASGELFF
>.|TRBD1|TRBV5-6|TRBJ2-5
TGTGCCAGCAGCTCCCAAGGGGGCGCGAGGGAGACCCAGTACTTC
CASSSQGGARETQYF
>.|.|TRBV12-3/TRBV12-4|TRBJ2-1
TGTGCCAGCAGCCGAACGGGGGTAGAGCAGTTCTTC
CASSRTGVEQFF
>.|TRBD2|TRBV7-2|TRBJ2-1
TGTGCCAGCAGCTTAGTTGGCGGGAGGGCCTACAATGAGCAGTTCTTC
CASSLVGGRAYNEQFF
>.|.|TRBV6-5|TRBJ2-7
TGTGCCAGCACTCAAACAGGGAAGCAGTACTTC
CASTQTGKQYF
>.|TRBD1|TRBV4-1|TRBJ2-6
TGCGCCAGCAGCCAGCTGGACAGGGGAGCCCACAACGTCCTGACTTTC
CASSQLDRGAHNVLTF
>.|TRBD1|TRBV7-8|TRBJ1-6
TGTGCCAGCAGCCTTTCTCGGACAGGGGAGAATTCACCCCTCCACTTT
CASSLSRTGENSPLHF
>.|.|TRBV2|TRBJ1-3
TGTGCCAGCAGTGACCGGGTCCCTGGAAACACCATATATTTT
CASSDRVPGNTIYF
>.|.|TRBV6-5|TRBJ2-1
TGTGCCAGCAGTTTTAGGGGTGAGCAGTTCTTC
CASSFRGEQFF
>.|TRBD2|TRBV24-1|TRBJ2-3
TGTGCCACCAGTGATAGGACTAGCGGGAGGAAAGAGGGAGCCACAGATACGCAGTATTTT
CATSDRTSGRKEGATDTQYF
>.|TRBD1|TRBV5-1|TRBJ2-7
TGCGCCAGGAACATTGGGACAGGGATGCCCTACGAGCAGTACTTC
CARNIGTGMPYEQYF
>few|.|TRBV28|TRBJ2-1
TGTGCCAGCAGTTTGGTAGACAATGAGCAGTTCTTC
CASSLVDNEQFF